Below, one TCR beta chain is given with its context. The CDR3 runs 15 residues. V dropped 6 bases and J dropped 4; count of bases not matched to a gene: 8. Germline V CDR1 and CDR2: SNHLY, FYNNEI. Profiled with immunoSEQ multiplex PCR; TCRdb holds only in-frame clones, not every one. The sample consists of tens of thousands of clones, more than 85% of them appearing once. The data originate from a study of chemoradiotherapy in HPV16-positive cancers. The genes are TRBV2 and TRBJ1-3; 8 nucleotides agree with TRBD1. The sequence was obtained from a human donor with HPV-associated anogenital cancer. The source material was blood, sampled from a patient who underwent chemoradiotherapy. As DNA, the CDR3 is TGTGCCAGCAGCGAACTGGGGACAGGAGGAAACACCATATATTTT. Protein: CASSELGTGGNTIYF.